This TCR beta chain is drawn from a study of T-cell reconstitution after alpha-beta-depleted transplantation in children. Unique molecular identifiers were incorporated into the prepared TCRbeta library. MiXCR, applied by TCRdb to the PCR reads, yields one record per CDR3 protein. The repertoire holds about a million distinct CDR3 sequences, with 25% to 35% as singletons. Comments on this clonotype: Its antigen is not identified.

The germline V and J ends were trimmed by 5 bases and 1 base, with 20 bases remaining between them. Germline values: CDR1 SGHAT, CDR2 FQNNGV. This CDR3 is 18 amino acids long. Study-level points and caveats: Several hundred expanded graft clones reportedly were the source of alpha-beta T cells about two months after transplant. Recipient T cells and thymic progenitors that survived were the source of the high TCRbeta diversity seen at day 60 in some patients.

The chain joins TRBV11-2 to TRBJ2-2, with D possibly TRBD2 on 7 matching bases. This receptor was obtained from a boy under two years old who had a stem cell transplant for SCID, so the T cells may come from the graft donor. This specimen was PBMCs, mostly from graft donor cells, taken 360 days after TCRalphabeta/CD19-depleted stem cell transplant. CDR3 nucleotide sequence: TGTGCCAGCAGCCGGGGGGACATCAGTACGTGGAACACCGGGGAGCTGTTTTTT. Amino acids: CASSRGDISTWNTGELFF.